A single sample gave rise to the 3 T cell receptor beta chains below, sequenced in a study of CD8+ T cells in alopecia areata. Following RNA extraction, reverse transcription yielded cDNA that acted as the sequencing template. Data came from immunoSEQ multiplex PCR; TCRdb stores just in-frame clones and leaves some out. The sample consists of roughly 60,000 clones, 40% to 50% of them appearing once. Material: NKG2D-low CD8+ T cells sorted from blood. These receptors originate from a human donor with alopecia areata.

The gene calls are TRBV4-3 and TRBJ2-7; 7 bases are shared with TRBD1. V shed 4 bases, J shed 4 bases, and the junction held 7 bases outside the gene matches. The germline V gene has CDR1 LGHNA and CDR2 YSLEER. This CDR3 spans 14 amino acids. CDR3 residues: CASSLEQGPYEQYF. The CDR3 DNA follows: TGCGCCAGCAGCCTCGAACAGGGGCCTTACGAGCAGTACTTC.

Only a few counts were recorded for this clone. V gene TRBV5-5 combines with J gene TRBJ2-5; D not resolved. This CDR3 region has 13 residues. Germline V gene sequence: CDR1 SGHKS, CDR2 YYEKEE (reference sequence). V was clipped by 5 bases and J by 2 bases, with 10 bases between them. This chain's CDR3 is CASSPDVQETQYF. In DNA, the CDR3 is TGTGCCAGCAGTCCGGACGTACAAGAGACCCAGTACTTC.

J is TRBJ2-7 and V is TRBV19; D is uncertain. Trimming shortened V by 3 bases and J by 9 bases, and 18 bases separated the two germline ends. CDR1 is LNHDA and CDR2 is SQIVND in the germline V gene (reference sequence). The CDR3 contains 14 residues. The CDR3 DNA sequence: TGTGCCAGTAGTATGGGCAGTGATTTATCTGCGCAGTACTTC. Translated, it gives CASSMGSDLSAQYF.